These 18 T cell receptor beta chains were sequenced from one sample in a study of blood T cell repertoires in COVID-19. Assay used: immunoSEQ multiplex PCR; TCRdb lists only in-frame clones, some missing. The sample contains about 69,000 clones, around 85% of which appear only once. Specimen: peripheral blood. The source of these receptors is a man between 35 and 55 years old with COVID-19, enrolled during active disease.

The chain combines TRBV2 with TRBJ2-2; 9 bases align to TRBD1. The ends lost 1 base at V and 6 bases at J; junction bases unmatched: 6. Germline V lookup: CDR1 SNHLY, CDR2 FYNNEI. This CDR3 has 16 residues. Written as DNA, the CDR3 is TGTGCCAGCAGTGAAGTAGGGACAGGGTACGCCGGGGAGCTGTTTTTT. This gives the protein CASSEVGTGYAGELFF.

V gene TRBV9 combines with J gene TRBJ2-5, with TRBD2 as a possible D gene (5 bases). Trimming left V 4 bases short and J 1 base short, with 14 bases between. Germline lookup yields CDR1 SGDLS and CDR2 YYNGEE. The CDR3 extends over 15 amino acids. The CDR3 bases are TGTGCCAGCAGCTCACGAGGGCAAAGCCAAGAGACCCAGTACTTC. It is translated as CASSSRGQSQETQYF.

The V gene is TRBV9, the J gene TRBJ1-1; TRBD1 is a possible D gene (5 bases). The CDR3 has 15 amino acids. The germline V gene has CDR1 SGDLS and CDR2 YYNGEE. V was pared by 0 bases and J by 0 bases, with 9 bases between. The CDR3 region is CASSVEAGMNTEAFF. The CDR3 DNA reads TGTGCCAGCAGCGTAGAAGCAGGGATGAACACTGAAGCTTTCTTT.

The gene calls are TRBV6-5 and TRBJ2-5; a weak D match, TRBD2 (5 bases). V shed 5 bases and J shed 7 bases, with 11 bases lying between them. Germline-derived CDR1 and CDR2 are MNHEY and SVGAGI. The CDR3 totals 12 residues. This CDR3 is CASSPVRGTQYF. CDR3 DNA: TGTGCCAGCAGTCCAGTACGGGGGACCCAGTACTTC.

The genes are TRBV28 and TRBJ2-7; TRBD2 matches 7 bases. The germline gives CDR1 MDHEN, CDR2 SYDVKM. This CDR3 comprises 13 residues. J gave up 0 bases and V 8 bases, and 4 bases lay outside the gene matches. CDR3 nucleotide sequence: TGTGCCAGCCTTGCGGGGGACTCCTACGAGCAGTACTTC. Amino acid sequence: CASLAGDSYEQYF.

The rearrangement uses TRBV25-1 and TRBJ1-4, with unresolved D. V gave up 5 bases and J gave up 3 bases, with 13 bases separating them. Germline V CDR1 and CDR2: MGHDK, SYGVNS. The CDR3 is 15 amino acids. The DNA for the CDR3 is TGTGCCAGCAGTCACCCTCCTAGTTCTAATGAAAAACTGTTTTTT. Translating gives CASSHPPSSNEKLFF.

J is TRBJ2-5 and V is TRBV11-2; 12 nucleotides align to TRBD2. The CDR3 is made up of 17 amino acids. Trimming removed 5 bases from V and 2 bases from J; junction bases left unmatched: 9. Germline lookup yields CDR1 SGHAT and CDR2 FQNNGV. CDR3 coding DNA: TGTGCCAGCAGCCTGACGACTAGCGGGGGAGGACAAGAGACCCAGTACTTC. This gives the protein CASSLTTSGGGQETQYF.

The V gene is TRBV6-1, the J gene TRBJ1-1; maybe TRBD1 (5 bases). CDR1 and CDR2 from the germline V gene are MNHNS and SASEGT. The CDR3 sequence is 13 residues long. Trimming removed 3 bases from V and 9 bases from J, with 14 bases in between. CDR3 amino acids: CASSEGDRKKAFF. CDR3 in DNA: TGTGCCAGCAGTGAGGGCGACAGAAAAAAAGCTTTCTTT.

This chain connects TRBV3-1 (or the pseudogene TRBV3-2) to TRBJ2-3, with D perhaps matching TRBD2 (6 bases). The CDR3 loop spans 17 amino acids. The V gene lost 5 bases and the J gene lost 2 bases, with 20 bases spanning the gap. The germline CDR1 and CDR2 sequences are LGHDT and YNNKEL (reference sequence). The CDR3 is CASSSPTSGTFTDTQYF. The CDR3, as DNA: TGTGCCAGCAGCTCTCCCACCTCCGGGACTTTCACAGATACGCAGTATTTT.

The CDR3, as DNA: TGTGCCAGCAGCCAAGACGTTAACTATGGCTACACCTTC. Translation gives CASSQDVNYGYTF. This chain uses TRBV4-2 with TRBJ1-2; D remains unclear. The length of the CDR3 is 13 residues. Trimming removed 0 bases at V and 1 base at J, with 3 bases between. CDR1 and CDR2 (germline): LGHNA, YNFKEQ.

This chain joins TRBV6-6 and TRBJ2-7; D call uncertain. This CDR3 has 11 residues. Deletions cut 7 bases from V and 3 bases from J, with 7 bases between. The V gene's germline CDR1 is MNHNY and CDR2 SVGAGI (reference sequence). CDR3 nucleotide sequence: TGTGCCAGCAACTCGGGCTACGAGCAGTACTTC. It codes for CASNSGYEQYF.

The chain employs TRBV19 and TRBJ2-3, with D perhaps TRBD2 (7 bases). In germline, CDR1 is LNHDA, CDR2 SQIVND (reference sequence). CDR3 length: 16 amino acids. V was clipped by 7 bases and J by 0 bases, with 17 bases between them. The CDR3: CASTEGGAGSTDTQYF. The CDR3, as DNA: TGTGCCAGTACCGAGGGGGGGGCCGGGAGCACAGATACGCAGTATTTT. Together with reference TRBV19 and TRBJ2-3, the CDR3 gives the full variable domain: DGGITQSPKYLFRKEGQNVTLSCEQNLNHDAMYWYRQDPGQGLRLIYYSQIVNDFQKGDIAEGYSVSREKKESFPLTVTSAQKNPTAFYLCASTEGGAGSTDTQYFGPGTRLTVL.

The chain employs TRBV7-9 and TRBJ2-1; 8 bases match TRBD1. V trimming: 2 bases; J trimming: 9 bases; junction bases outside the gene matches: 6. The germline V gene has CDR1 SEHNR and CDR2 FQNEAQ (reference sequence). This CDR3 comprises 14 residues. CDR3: CASSLSRGHGEQFF. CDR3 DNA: TGTGCCAGCAGCTTATCCAGGGGGCACGGTGAGCAGTTCTTC.

In nucleotides, the CDR3 is TGTGCCAGCAGCTTATCGGTCCAGGGTGACACTGAAGCTTTCTTT. Its translation is CASSLSVQGDTEAFF. The J gene is TRBJ1-1, the V gene TRBV11-2; D possibly corresponds to TRBD1 (5 bases). Trimming stripped 2 bases from V and 3 bases from J, with 13 bases between. Germline CDR1 reads SGHAT; CDR2 reads FQNNGV. The CDR3 extends over 15 amino acids.

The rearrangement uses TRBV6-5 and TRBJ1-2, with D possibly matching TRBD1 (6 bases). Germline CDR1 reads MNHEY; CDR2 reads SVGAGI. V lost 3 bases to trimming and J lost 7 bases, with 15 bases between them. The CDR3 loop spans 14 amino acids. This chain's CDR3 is CASSYQGPSVGYTF. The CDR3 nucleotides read TGTGCCAGCAGTTATCAGGGGCCCTCGGTTGGCTACACCTTC.

CDR3 region: CASSLLPGQGTQYF. CDR3 nucleotides: TGTGCCAGCAGTTTATTGCCAGGCCAGGGGACCCAGTACTTC. The chain joins TRBV28 to TRBJ2-5; D is possibly TRBD1 (5 bases). The germline gives CDR1 MDHEN, CDR2 SYDVKM. The CDR3 totals 14 residues. Trimming removed 1 base at V and 7 bases at J, with 13 bases between. Full variable domain (outside the CDR3, taken from reference TRBV28 and TRBJ2-5): DVKVTQSSRYLVKRTGEKVFLECVQDMDHENMFWYRQDPGLGLRLIYFSYDVKMKEKGDIPEGYSVSREKKERFSLILESASTNQTSMYLCASSLLPGQGTQYFGPGTRLLVL.

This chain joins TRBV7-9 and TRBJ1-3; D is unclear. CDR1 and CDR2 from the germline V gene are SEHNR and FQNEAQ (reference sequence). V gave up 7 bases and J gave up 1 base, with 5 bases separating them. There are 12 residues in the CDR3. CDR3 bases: TGTGCCAGCACTCCATCTGGAAACACCATATATTTT. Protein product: CASTPSGNTIYF.

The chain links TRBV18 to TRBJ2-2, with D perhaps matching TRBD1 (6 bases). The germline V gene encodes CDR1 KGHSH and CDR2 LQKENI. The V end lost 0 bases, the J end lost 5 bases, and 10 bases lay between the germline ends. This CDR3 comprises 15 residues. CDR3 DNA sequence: TGTGCCAGCTCACCACCGGGACAACTAACCGGGGAGCTGTTTTTT. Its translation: CASSPPGQLTGELFF.